These 21 T cell receptor beta chains came from one sample sequenced in a study of T cell responses to AZD1222 COVID-19 vaccine (dated by TCRdb to the early 2020s). Library generation was performed with the immunoSEQ multiplex PCR assay. TCRdb limited this immuneACCESS table to in-frame rearrangements with V and J called. A share of clones is missing; checked studies link under half to unresolved V genes, and the rest is unexplained. The table held for this sample gives around 150,000 clones. Jointly, the top ten make up around 2.4% of the sample. Per the publication, the time point label means: baseline before first vaccination. Source material: peripheral blood. Source of these receptors: an adult in good health.

This chain links TRBV7-2 with TRBJ2-7; the match to TRBD2 covers 9 bases. The ends lost 5 bases at V and 4 bases at J; junction bases unmatched: 9. Germline values: CDR1 SGHTA, CDR2 FQGNSA. The CDR3 sequence is 15 residues long. The CDR3 DNA sequence: TGTGCCAGCAGCATTACGACTAGCGGAGCGTACGAGCAGTACTTC. Its translation is CASSITTSGAYEQYF.

The chain has TRBV11-3 and TRBJ1-5; no reliable D call. The CDR3 totals 13 residues. The V gene's germline CDR1 is SGHNT and CDR2 YENEEA. The ends were cut back, 1 base at V and 4 bases at J, with 5 bases in the middle. CDR3 nucleotides: TGTGCCAGCAGCTTAGCGGTGAATCAGCCCCAGCATTTT. Protein: CASSLAVNQPQHF. The full variable domain, in which reference TRBV11-3 and TRBJ1-5 provide the parts outside the CDR3, is EAGVVQSPRYKIIEKKQPVAFWCNPISGHNTLYWYLQNLGQGPELLIRYENEEAVDDSQLPKDRFSAERLKGVDSTLKIQPAELGDSAVYLCASSLAVNQPQHFGDGTRLSIL.

V and J are TRBV6-5 and TRBJ1-1; no clear D. Per the germline V gene, CDR1 is MNHEY and CDR2 is SVGAGI. The CDR3 is 14 amino acids. The germline V and J ends were trimmed by 2 bases and 4 bases, with 11 bases remaining between them. This CDR3 is CASSYGGFSTEAFF. Written as DNA, the CDR3 is TGTGCCAGCAGTTACGGAGGGTTTAGCACTGAAGCTTTCTTT.

The J gene is TRBJ1-2, the V gene TRBV4-1, with a tentative D call TRBD1 (5 bases). Trimming removed 5 bases from V and 1 base from J, with 8 bases in between. Germline-derived CDR1 and CDR2 are MGHRA and YSYEKL. This CDR3 spans 13 amino acids. CDR3 nucleotides: TGCGCCAGCAGCGGGGCCTTTAACTATGGCTACACCTTC. This translates into CASSGAFNYGYTF.

The chain carries TRBV13 and TRBJ1-3; D gene ambiguous. The length of the CDR3 is 15 residues. Germline CDR1 and CDR2: PRHDT and FYEKMQ (reference sequence). The V end was cut by 0 bases, the J end by 2 bases, with 8 bases between. The CDR3 DNA reads as TGTGCCAGCAGCTTAGGGGTACTGGCTGGAAACACCATATATTTT. Protein product: CASSLGVLAGNTIYF. Full variable domain (missing parts from reference TRBV13 and TRBJ1-3): AAGVIQSPRHLIKEKRETATLKCYPIPRHDTVYWYQQGPGQDPQFLISFYEKMQSDKGSIPDRFSAQQFSDYHSELNMSSLELGDSALYFCASSLGVLAGNTIYFGEGSWLTVV.

With respect to this clone: At the DNA level, this CDR3 is encoded by other sequences in the same sample as well. The chain uses TRBV14 and TRBJ1-2, with D unclear. Germline values: CDR1 SGHDN, CDR2 FVKESK. Trimming took off 0 bases at V and 4 bases at J, with 6 bases between the two ends. The CDR3 has 13 amino acids. Written as DNA, the CDR3 is TGTGCCAGCAGCCAAGACCCAGGCTATGGCTACACCTTC. Translated, it gives CASSQDPGYGYTF.

The chain uses TRBV7-2 and TRBJ1-6; D is possibly TRBD1 (6 bases). CDR1 is SGHTA, CDR2 FQGNSA, per germline. Trimming shortened V by 5 bases and J by 10 bases, and 18 bases separated the two germline ends. The CDR3 runs 15 residues. CDR3 protein: CASSGGGGVGSPLHF. The CDR3, as DNA: TGTGCCAGCAGCGGAGGGGGGGGAGTTGGCTCACCCCTCCACTTT.

The chain couples TRBV29-1 to TRBJ1-2; the match to TRBD1 covers 8 bases. V lost 1 base to trimming and J lost 0 bases; unmatched junction nucleotides: 1. Germline lookup yields CDR1 SQVTM and CDR2 ANQGSEA. This CDR3 comprises 14 residues. CDR3 region: CSVEGDRTNYGYTF. CDR3 coding DNA: TGCAGCGTTGAAGGGGACAGGACTAACTATGGCTACACCTTC.

This chain links TRBV7-9 with TRBJ2-7; 8 bases are shared with TRBD1. CDR3 length: 14 amino acids. V trimming: 5 bases; J trimming: 2 bases; junction bases outside the gene matches: 5. CDR1 is SEHNR and CDR2 is FQNEAQ in the germline V gene (reference sequence). This CDR3 is CASSPQDRAYEQYF. Written as DNA, the CDR3 is TGTGCCAGCAGCCCACAGGACAGGGCCTACGAGCAGTACTTC.

The chain combines TRBV7-2 with TRBJ1-2; weak D call: TRBD1 (5 bases). This CDR3 contains 15 residues. Per germline, CDR1 SGHTA and CDR2 FQGNSA. The germline V and J ends were trimmed by 5 bases and 1 base, with 14 bases remaining between them. The CDR3 loop reads CASSPDGTNNYGYTF. CDR3 sequence (DNA): TGTGCCAGCAGCCCGGACGGGACTAATAACTATGGCTACACCTTC.

CDR3 in amino acids: CAWSEGRDQPQHF. CDR3 DNA: TGTGCCTGGAGTGAGGGTAGAGATCAGCCCCAGCATTTT. The J gene is TRBJ1-5, the V gene TRBV30; D gene ambiguous. The germline V gene encodes CDR1 GTSNPN and CDR2 SVGIG (reference sequence). The V end lost 1 base, the J end lost 5 bases, and 9 bases lay between the germline ends. This CDR3 spans 13 amino acids.

The chain joins TRBV6-6 to TRBJ1-2; a possible D gene is TRBD1 (6 bases). This CDR3 has 16 amino acids. The V and J ends lost 7 bases and 2 bases respectively, with 20 bases between them. Germline V gene data show CDR1 as MNHNY and CDR2 as SVGAGI (reference sequence). The CDR3: CASISLPGHKNYGYTF. CDR3 nucleotide sequence: TGTGCCAGCATTAGCCTCCCGGGACACAAAAACTATGGCTACACCTTC.

The chain couples TRBV5-5 to TRBJ2-7; the D gene could be TRBD1 or TRBD2 (5 bases each). Per germline, CDR1 SGHKS and CDR2 YYEKEE (reference sequence). Trimming pared 3 bases from V and 0 bases from J, leaving 7 bases between. The CDR3 extends over 13 amino acids. The CDR3 DNA follows: TGTGCCAGCAGCTGGGACGACTCCTACGAGCAGTACTTC. It is translated as CASSWDDSYEQYF.

The rearrangement uses TRBV19 and TRBJ1-1; D is uncertain. V was pared by 6 bases and J by 8 bases, with 7 bases between. The CDR3 is made up of 10 amino acids. Germline-derived CDR1 and CDR2 are LNHDA and SQIVND (reference sequence). The CDR3: CASSSVEAFF. The CDR3 DNA is TGTGCCAGTAGCAGTGTAGAAGCTTTCTTT.

V usage is TRBV3-1 (or the pseudogene TRBV3-2) and J usage is TRBJ1-2, with unresolved D. Germline CDR1 is LGHDT and CDR2 is YNNKEL (reference sequence). The V gene lost 0 bases and the J gene lost 4 bases, with 12 bases spanning the gap. The CDR3 totals 15 residues. CDR3 in amino acids: CASSQDLRRPYGYTF. The CDR3 coding sequence is TGTGCCAGCAGCCAAGATTTGCGACGGCCCTATGGCTACACCTTC.

The V call is TRBV4-1, the J call TRBJ2-3; D perhaps matches TRBD1 (5 bases). There are 16 residues in the CDR3. Trimming removed 0 bases at V and 6 bases at J, with 16 bases between. Germline V gene data show CDR1 as MGHRA and CDR2 as YSYEKL. This CDR3 reads CASSQEGVAWVDTQYF. CDR3 in DNA: TGCGCCAGCAGCCAAGAAGGGGTGGCTTGGGTGGATACGCAGTATTTT.

The rearrangement joins TRBV7-2 to TRBJ1-2; D unclear. The CDR3 runs 18 residues. Trimming left V 5 bases short and J 0 bases short, with 22 bases between. Germline loops: CDR1 SGHTA, CDR2 FQGNSA. The chain's CDR3 is CASSPVGGRRAPNYGYTF. CDR3 bases: TGTGCCAGCAGCCCCGTCGGAGGACGGAGGGCTCCTAACTATGGCTACACCTTC.

V gene TRBV11-3 combines with J gene TRBJ1-1; D call uncertain. Germline lookup yields CDR1 SGHNT and CDR2 YENEEA. V lost 1 base to trimming and J lost 1 base, with 10 bases between them. CDR3 length: 15 residues. The CDR3 spells CASSLARGGNTEAFF. The CDR3 DNA reads as TGTGCCAGCAGCTTAGCCCGGGGAGGGAACACTGAAGCTTTCTTT.

This chain links TRBV5-1 with TRBJ1-2; 7 nucleotides agree with TRBD1. The V segment lost 0 bases and the J segment 1 base; nucleotides outside the gene matches: 3. Per germline, CDR1 SGHRS and CDR2 YFSETQ. This CDR3 is built from 15 residues. The CDR3 region is CASSLARGVNYGYTF. CDR3 in DNA: TGCGCCAGCAGCTTGGCCAGGGGGGTTAACTATGGCTACACCTTC.

V gene TRBV2 combines with J gene TRBJ1-3; TRBD1 aligns across 9 bases. V lost 6 bases and J lost 3; bases outside the gene matches: 6. CDR1 is SNHLY, CDR2 FYNNEI, per germline. The CDR3 covers 15 residues. The CDR3 is CASRHRGRGGNTIYF. The CDR3 nucleotides read TGTGCCAGCAGGCACAGGGGGCGAGGTGGAAACACCATATATTTT.

The J gene is TRBJ1-6, the V gene TRBV7-2; maybe TRBD1 (5 bases). V was shortened by 3 bases and J by 4 bases, with 13 bases between the two germline ends. This CDR3 has 16 residues. Germline CDR1 is SGHTA and CDR2 is FQGNSA. The CDR3 DNA reads as TGTGCCAGCAGCTTGTCGACGGGACGGTATAATTCACCCCTCCACTTT. It specifies CASSLSTGRYNSPLHF.